Listed below are T cell receptor beta chains from one sample, sequenced in a study of CD4 T cells in relation to SARS-CoV-2 and coronaviruses. The protocol was immunoSEQ multiplex PCR, while the TCRdb copy is restricted to in-frame clones and leaves out a portion. The repertoire holds 60,000 or so clones, about 94% seen once, with 0.12% to 0.15% in the top ten. The sample consisted of naive CD4+ T cells from PBMCs. The source of these receptors is a human donor in good health. Both conserved end residues are trimmed from each CDR3.

CDR3 protein: AWSKQGMNTEAF
V gene: TRBV30

CDR3 protein: ASSERTANLGSPLH
V gene: TRBV28

CDR3 protein: ASSDPAGGSYNEQF
V gene: TRBV10-1

CDR3 protein: ASSRARPDTQY
V gene: TRBV12-3/TRBV12-4

CDR3 protein: ASKMRDYNEQF
V gene: TRBV27

CDR3 protein: ASRGQGENYGYT
V gene: TRBV6-5

CDR3 protein: ASSQGQGARGTEAF
V gene: TRBV4-1

CDR3 protein: ARGSRAGTDTQY
V gene: TRBV6-7

CDR3 protein: ASSRQGGRGTGELF
V gene: TRBV5-1

CDR3 protein: ASSPSFLGRAGSDIQY
V gene: TRBV19

CDR3 protein: ASSSGLTGELF
V gene: TRBV28

CDR3 protein: AWSVLNTEAF
V gene: TRBV30

CDR3 protein: ASSLDYTDTQY
V gene: TRBV5-1

CDR3 protein: ASSRRVGNTGELF
V gene: TRBV7-9

CDR3 protein: AWSWGRQETQY
V gene: TRBV30

CDR3 protein: ASSSPSGLLGSGNTIY
V gene: TRBV5-5

CDR3 protein: ASSFADEQY
V gene: TRBV28

CDR3 protein: ASSVGYPNNEQF
V gene: TRBV9

CDR3 protein: ASSWDYISHEQY
V gene: TRBV3-1/TRBV3-2

CDR3 protein: ASSPPKQNGNSPLH
V gene: TRBV18

CDR3 protein: ASSPRTGSTGELF
V gene: TRBV7-3

CDR3 protein: ASSLEGATNYGYT
V gene: TRBV5-1

CDR3 protein: ASSRSGGRETQY
V gene: TRBV14

CDR3 protein: ASSLGSGRTGELF
V gene: TRBV7-9

CDR3 protein: ASKGQGASTGELF
V gene: TRBV2

CDR3 protein: ASGLLAGVGGTGELF
V gene: TRBV27

CDR3 protein: ASNPTSGGEETQY
V gene: TRBV19

CDR3 protein: ASSFIAGQTYEQY
V gene: TRBV5-1

CDR3 protein: ASSLAVGEQY
V gene: TRBV18

CDR3 protein: ASSQAGILSGSRPDTQY
V gene: TRBV14

CDR3 protein: ASRGQGAYTGELF
V gene: TRBV9

CDR3 protein: ASSRDRSDGGRAVRNEQF
V gene: TRBV6-2/TRBV6-3

CDR3 protein: ASSWGQGVNQPQH
V gene: TRBV2

CDR3 protein: ASRTREQFFYGYT
V gene: TRBV21-1

CDR3 protein: ASSIDGRTSGANVLT
V gene: TRBV19

CDR3 protein: ASSLRPDGANVLT
V gene: TRBV7-8

CDR3 protein: ASSERRGAGARQETQY
V gene: TRBV10-1

CDR3 protein: ASNLRLRDGSYEQY
V gene: TRBV7-3

CDR3 protein: ASSSGGSYNEQF
V gene: TRBV28

CDR3 protein: ASSVTGSHEQY
V gene: TRBV5-1

CDR3 protein: ATELRSAYGYT
V gene: TRBV28

CDR3 protein: ASSSGHEQY
V gene: TRBV11-2

CDR3 protein: ASADRGLAKNIQY
V gene: TRBV2